What follows are 21 T cell receptor beta chains derived from one specimen sequenced in a study of T-cell memory formation after mild COVID-19. Via MiXCR, TCRdb re-called the 5' RACE reads, giving one row per CDR3 protein. This table holds some 290,000 distinct CDR3 sequences, around 16% found once. The source material was PBMCs or a T cell subset sorted from them (not recorded which). All receptors derive from a man between 18 and 35 years old who had mild COVID-19 (a few samples of this study predate the infection). Cell type and time point are not known.

A few counts support this clonotype. The chain uses TRBV5-1 and TRBJ2-3, with D perhaps TRBD2 (5 bases). Trimming pared 0 bases from V and 1 base from J, leaving 12 bases between. Per the germline V gene, CDR1 is SGHRS and CDR2 is YFSETQ. CDR3 size: 16 residues. CDR3 amino acids: CASSLEAVVGTDTQYF. Written as DNA, the CDR3 is TGCGCCAGCAGCTTGGAAGCGGTAGTGGGCACAGATACGCAGTATTTT.

This clonotype was seen a handful of times. The chain is built from TRBV7-9 and TRBJ2-5; 9 bases fit TRBD1. The J segment lost 3 bases and the V segment lost 3 bases, leaving 8 bases of the junction unmatched. This CDR3 comprises 16 residues. Germline CDR1 and CDR2: SEHNR and FQNEAQ (reference sequence). CDR3 nucleotides: TGTGCCAGCAGCTTCCTTCCACAGGGGGCGGAAGAGACCCAGTACTTC. It codes for CASSFLPQGAEETQYF.

CDR3 sequence reads: CASSFAVEVYGYTF. CDR3 bases: TGTGCCAGCAGTTTCGCGGTAGAGGTCTATGGCTACACCTTC. This chain links TRBV12-3 or TRBV12-4 with TRBJ1-2; no reliable D call. Between the trimmed V and J ends, which lost 3 bases and 4 bases, there was a span of 12 bases. The CDR3 totals 14 residues.

The CDR3 bases are TGCAGCGCGAATCACGAGTCTGGAAACACCATATATTTT. Encoded protein: CSANHESGNTIYF. The rearrangement uses TRBV29-1 and TRBJ1-3, with unresolved D. Trimming removed 7 bases from V and 1 base from J, with 11 bases in between. The germline gives CDR1 SQVTM, CDR2 ANQGSEA. The CDR3 loop spans 13 amino acids. Combining the CDR3 with reference TRBV29-1 and TRBJ1-3 gives the whole variable domain SAVISQKPSRDICQRGTSLTIQCQVDSQVTMMFWYRQQPGQSLTLIATANQGSEATYESGFVIDKFPISRPNLTFSTLTVSNMSPEDSSIYLCSANHESGNTIYFGEGSWLTVV.

The chain employs TRBV10-3 and TRBJ2-5; no firm D call. CDR1 is ENHRY and CDR2 is SYGVKD in the germline V gene. CDR3 length equals 16 residues. V was trimmed by 4 bases and J by 5 bases, leaving 20 bases between them. This CDR3 reads CAISVDISASGETQYF. DNA for the CDR3: TGTGCCATCAGTGTTGACATATCAGCCTCCGGGGAGACCCAGTACTTC.

This clonotype was counted only a few times. The chain carries TRBV29-1 and TRBJ1-2, with 8 bases fitting TRBD1. The junction had 8 bases not matched to a gene; V was cut back by 8 bases and J by 6 bases. The V gene's germline CDR1 is SQVTM and CDR2 ANQGSEA. This CDR3 region has 12 residues. This chain's CDR3 is CSFWTGIDGYTF. The CDR3 coding sequence is TGCAGCTTTTGGACAGGGATTGATGGCTACACCTTC.

This clonotype was counted only a few times. V gene TRBV9 combines with J gene TRBJ2-1, with TRBD2 matching 12 bases. Trimming cost V 0 bases and J 10 bases; bases outside gene matches: 5. CDR1 and CDR2 (germline): SGDLS, YYNGEE. The CDR3 runs 15 residues. The CDR3 sequence: CASSVELAGGQEQFF. DNA of the CDR3: TGTGCCAGCAGCGTAGAGCTAGCGGGGGGGCAGGAGCAGTTCTTC.

The genes are TRBV28 and TRBJ2-3; possible D gene TRBD2, 5 bases. V was trimmed by 4 bases and J by 0 bases, leaving 14 bases between them. CDR3 length: 16 amino acids. Germline loops: CDR1 MDHEN, CDR2 SYDVKM. The CDR3 sequence: CASSSTGIRSTDTQYF. DNA for the CDR3: TGTGCCAGCAGTTCCACGGGAATTCGAAGCACAGATACGCAGTATTTT.

This clonotype was seen more than once but under ten times. The chain carries TRBV13 and TRBJ2-3; D is perhaps TRBD1 or TRBD2 (6 bases each). CDR1 and CDR2 from the germline V gene are PRHDT and FYEKMQ (reference sequence). CDR3 length equals 16 residues. Deletions cut 6 bases from V and 1 base from J, with 17 bases between. In DNA form, the CDR3 reads TGTGCCAGCAGTAAATTTCGGGGGCCTCGCACAGATACGCAGTATTTT. This encodes CASSKFRGPRTDTQYF.

This chain joins TRBV6-5 and TRBJ1-6, with TRBD1 matching 8 bases. Germline V gene data show CDR1 as MNHEY and CDR2 as SVGAGI. V lost 3 bases and J lost 5; bases outside the gene matches: 12. This CDR3 contains 18 residues. In DNA form, the CDR3 reads TGTGCCAGCAGTTATAACGTGGGGACAGGATTTGATAATTCACCCCTCCACTTT. Translating gives CASSYNVGTGFDNSPLHF.

The rearrangement joins TRBV5-1 to TRBJ2-5, with TRBD1 matching 9 bases. Germline lookup yields CDR1 SGHRS and CDR2 YFSETQ. The CDR3 runs 16 residues. V was pared by 1 base and J by 5 bases, with 9 bases of the junction left unmatched. In nucleotides, the CDR3 is TGCGCCAGCAGCTTGAGGTGGACAGGGGAAGTGGAGACCCAGTACTTC. It encodes CASSLRWTGEVETQYF.

The rearrangement links TRBV6-6 to TRBJ2-7; D tentatively fits TRBD1 or TRBD2 (5 bases each). CDR3 size: 16 residues. CDR1 is MNHNY and CDR2 is SVGAGI in the germline V gene (reference sequence). Deletions cut 6 bases from V and 0 bases from J, with 18 bases between. The CDR3 coding sequence is TGTGCCAGCAGCTTCCAAGGGACGGCTGGCTCCTACGAGCAGTACTTC. Its protein is CASSFQGTAGSYEQYF.

This clonotype was recorded a few times. The V call is TRBV27, the J call TRBJ1-6; D is ambiguous. The CDR3 has 15 amino acids. Germline V lookup: CDR1 MNHEY, CDR2 SMNVEV (reference sequence). Trimming removed 1 base at V and 4 bases at J, with 8 bases between. The CDR3 nucleotides are TGTGCCAGCAGTTTATGGACGGATTATAATTCACCCCTCCACTTT. Amino acids: CASSLWTDYNSPLHF.

This clonotype was observed a few times. V gene TRBV4-1 combines with J gene TRBJ2-3, with 9 nucleotides matching TRBD1. CDR3 length: 15 amino acids. With V trimmed by 4 bases and J by 6 bases, 8 bases remained unmatched. Germline-derived CDR1 and CDR2 are MGHRA and YSYEKL. CDR3 in amino acids: CASSLGTGSPDTQYF. CDR3 nucleotide sequence: TGCGCCAGCAGCCTCGGGACAGGGTCTCCGGATACGCAGTATTTT.

The V call is TRBV28, the J call TRBJ1-5; D is perhaps TRBD1 (5 bases). This CDR3 contains 15 residues. CDR1 is MDHEN, CDR2 SYDVKM, per germline. Trimming left V 4 bases short and J 8 bases short, with 18 bases between. The CDR3 bases are TGTGCCAGCAGTTCCGGAGGTTGGGGGAGGGAGCCCCAGCATTTT. Amino acids: CASSSGGWGREPQHF.

The chain has TRBV29-1 and TRBJ2-7; no clear D gene. Germline values: CDR1 SQVTM, CDR2 ANQGSEA. Trimming took off 6 bases at V and 6 bases at J, with 12 bases between the two ends. The CDR3 spans 11 residues. CDR3 DNA sequence: TGCAGCGTGGGCCATGACGGCGAGCAGTACGTC. As protein: CSVGHDGEQYV.

The chain carries TRBV5-6 and TRBJ1-5, with 7 bases lining up with TRBD1. This CDR3 region has 13 residues. The V gene's germline CDR1 is SGHDT and CDR2 YYEEEE. Trimming at V came to 2 bases and at J to 5 bases, leaving 1 base not matched to a gene. The CDR3 is CASSLQGYQPQHF. The CDR3 nucleotides read TGTGCCAGCAGCTTACAGGGGTATCAGCCCCAGCATTTT. Variable domain in full (rest from reference TRBV5-6 and TRBJ1-5): DAGVTQSPTHLIKTRGQQVTLRCSPKSGHDTVSWYQQALGQGPQFIFQYYEEEERQRGNFPDRFSGHQFPNYSSELNVNALLLGDSALYLCASSLQGYQPQHFGDGTRLSIL.

A few counts support this clonotype. V usage is TRBV6-5 and J usage is TRBJ1-2; D uncertain. This CDR3 comprises 14 residues. Germline CDR1 is MNHEY and CDR2 is SVGAGI. V lost 6 bases and J lost 4, with 15 bases in between. This CDR3 is CASRNPSEGYGYTF. For the CDR3, the DNA is TGTGCCAGCAGAAACCCGTCAGAGGGCTATGGCTACACCTTC.

This clonotype has only a few counts. The chain recombines TRBV7-8 with TRBJ1-5, with D perhaps TRBD1 (5 bases). The V and J ends lost 6 bases and 5 bases respectively, with 11 bases between them. The length of the CDR3 is 13 residues. Germline V CDR1 and CDR2: SGHVS, FQNEAQ. DNA of the CDR3: TGTGCCAGCAGTCGGGGCGAGGATCAGCCCCAGCATTTT. It is translated as CASSRGEDQPQHF.

This clonotype was detected a few times. The chain uses TRBV7-9 and TRBJ2-7; the D is unclear. This CDR3 contains 16 residues. V was cut by 1 base and J by 0 bases, with 13 bases left in between. Germline V gene sequence: CDR1 SEHNR, CDR2 FQNEAQ (reference sequence). CDR3 residues: CASSLEAAESSYEQYF. The CDR3 bases are TGTGCCAGCAGCTTAGAAGCAGCCGAGAGCTCCTACGAGCAGTACTTC.

This chain links TRBV19 with TRBJ1-2, with TRBD1 identical over 9 bases. Germline CDR1 is LNHDA and CDR2 is SQIVND (reference sequence). The CDR3 is 16 amino acids. J gave up 4 bases and V 8 bases, and 14 bases lay outside the gene matches. CDR3 DNA sequence: TGTGCCAGTCGTGATTGGACAGGGGAGGTTCGCTATGGCTACACCTTC. Its protein is CASRDWTGEVRYGYTF.